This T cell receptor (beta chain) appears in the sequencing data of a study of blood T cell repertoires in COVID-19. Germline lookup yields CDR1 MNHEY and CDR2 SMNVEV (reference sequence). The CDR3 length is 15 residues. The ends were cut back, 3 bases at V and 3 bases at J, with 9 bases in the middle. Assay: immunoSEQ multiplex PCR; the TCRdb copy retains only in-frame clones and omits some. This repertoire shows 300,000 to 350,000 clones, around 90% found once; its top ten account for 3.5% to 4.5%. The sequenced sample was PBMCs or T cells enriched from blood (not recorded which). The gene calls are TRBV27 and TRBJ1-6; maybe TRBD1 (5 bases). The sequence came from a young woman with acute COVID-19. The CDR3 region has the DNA TGTGCCAGCAGTTTTTGGGGCGTCTATAATTCACCCCTCCACTTT. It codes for CASSFWGVYNSPLHF.